The clone carrying this TCR beta chain was detected ten times or more. This entry belongs to a study of T cells in Graves' hyperthyroidism and ophthalmopathy. TCR beta CDR3 region amplification was performed from RNA transcripts. An initial round of RT-PCR targeting the TCR CDR3 relied on the HTBI primer set. TCRdb redid the calling of the multiplex PCR reads with MiXCR, one entry per CDR3 protein. The table records fewer than 500,000 distinct CDR3 sequences, roughly 15% of them present only once. Germline V lookup: CDR1 LGHDT, CDR2 YNNKEL (reference sequence). The CDR3 consists of 15 residues. The germline V and J ends were trimmed by 0 bases and 4 bases, with 12 bases remaining between them.

This receptor was obtained from a woman in her twenties or thirties with Graves' ophthalmopathy. The chain combines TRBV3-1 with TRBJ1-1, with D maybe TRBD1 (5 bases). Sample: blood. Here the CDR3 DNA reads TGTGCCAGCAGCCAAGAGTCTGACAGCACCACTGAAGCTTTCTTT. It specifies CASSQESDSTTEAFF.